The source of this TCR beta chain is a study of T cell responses to AZD1222 COVID-19 vaccine. The data were produced by immunoSEQ multiplex PCR, yet TCRdb's version contains in-frame clones alone and is incomplete. The data hold around 130,000 clones, with 85% to 90% observed a single time. The length of the CDR3 is 11 residues. Trimming stripped 6 bases from V and 8 bases from J, with 11 bases between. From germline, CDR1 is DFQATT and CDR2 SNEGSKA (reference sequence). Sequenced material: peripheral blood, taken on day 0 of AZD1222 vaccination. The chain has TRBV20-1 and TRBJ2-1; perhaps D is TRBD1 or TRBD2 (5 bases each). The sequence was obtained from an adult in good health. Here the CDR3 reads CSATLGDEQFF. DNA for the CDR3: TGCAGTGCAACACTAGGGGATGAGCAGTTCTTC.